Presented here are 27 T cell receptor beta chains from one specimen sequenced in a study of shared clonotypes between healthy human individuals. Assay: immunoSEQ multiplex PCR; the TCRdb copy retains only in-frame clones and omits some. The sample has 2 million to 2.5 million clones, over 85% seen once. Sequenced sample: naive CD4+ T cells sorted from blood. Sample subset: CD45RA+ positively selected. These TCRs come from a man younger than 35 in good health.

The chain links TRBV19 to TRBJ1-6, with D possibly matching TRBD1 (5 bases). The CDR3 loop spans 16 amino acids. V shed 3 bases and J shed 10 bases, with 19 bases lying between them. In germline, CDR1 is LNHDA, CDR2 SQIVND (reference sequence). CDR3 in DNA: TGTGCCAGTAGTATCGGGGCCAGGGTAGGGTCCTCACCCCTCCACTTT. Translation gives CASSIGARVGSSPLHF.

The chain has TRBV19 and TRBJ2-4; no definite D call. This CDR3 spans 11 amino acids. CDR1 LNHDA and CDR2 SQIVND come from the germline V gene (reference sequence). Trimming took off 9 bases at V and 3 bases at J, with 6 bases between the two ends. CDR3 DNA: TGTGCCAGAGACGGCAAAAACATTCAGTACTTC. Amino acid sequence: CARDGKNIQYF.

The count of this clone is one. This sequence joins TRBV29-1 and TRBJ2-1; D ambiguous. V lost 5 bases, J lost 12 bases, and 17 bases lay in between. The CDR3 extends over 12 amino acids. The germline CDR1 and CDR2 sequences are SQVTM and ANQGSEA. This chain's CDR3 is CSVLTASPGQFF. DNA of the CDR3: TGCAGCGTTTTGACGGCCTCCCCGGGGCAGTTCTTC.

As to this clone: Distinct nucleotide sequences in the sample also encode this CDR3. This rearrangement joins TRBV7-2 to TRBJ2-5, with TRBD1 identical over 7 bases. This CDR3 has 14 amino acids. After removal of 4 bases from V and 2 bases from J, the junction contained 4 bases not matched to a gene. Germline-derived CDR1 and CDR2 are SGHTA and FQGNSA. CDR3 loop: CASSSRTGQETQYF. The CDR3, as DNA: TGTGCCAGCAGCTCCAGGACAGGACAAGAGACCCAGTACTTC.

In this sample, this clone turned up once. This sequence joins TRBV27 and TRBJ2-1; possible D gene TRBD1, 5 bases. The CDR3 totals 13 residues. The germline V gene has CDR1 MNHEY and CDR2 SMNVEV (reference sequence). Trimming pared 3 bases from V and 6 bases from J, leaving 9 bases between. The CDR3 bases are TGTGCCAGCAGTTTGTTTCAGGGCAATGAGCAGTTCTTC. Translated: CASSLFQGNEQFF.

The V and J genes are TRBV28 and TRBJ2-3; D gene uncertain. The CDR3 is 14 residues long. The V end lost 6 bases, the J end lost 0 bases, and 10 bases lay between the germline ends. Germline V gene sequence: CDR1 MDHEN, CDR2 SYDVKM. The CDR3 is CASSFFGSTDTQYF. The CDR3 DNA reads TGTGCCAGCAGCTTCTTTGGTAGCACAGATACGCAGTATTTT.

This clone was counted only a few times. The chain links TRBV29-1 to TRBJ2-2; unclear D gene. Germline CDR1 and CDR2: SQVTM and ANQGSEA. CDR3 size: 13 residues. Trimming took off 3 bases at V and 4 bases at J, with 9 bases between the two ends. The CDR3 sequence is CSVDDDSTGELFF. DNA of the CDR3: TGCAGCGTTGACGACGATAGCACCGGGGAGCTGTTTTTT.

The J gene is TRBJ2-5, the V gene TRBV5-1; D is ambiguous. Germline CDR1 is SGHRS and CDR2 is YFSETQ. V was trimmed by 4 bases and J by 5 bases, leaving 9 bases between them. CDR3 length equals 12 residues. CDR3 DNA: TGCGCCAGCAGCACCGATAGGGAGACCCAGTACTTC. Encoded protein: CASSTDRETQYF.

The gene calls are TRBV28 and TRBJ1-6, with D hard to call. Per the germline V gene, CDR1 is MDHEN and CDR2 is SYDVKM. V was trimmed by 4 bases and J by 11 bases, leaving 6 bases between them. This CDR3 has 11 residues. CDR3 loop: CASSSRAPLHF. CDR3 nucleotides: TGTGCCAGCAGTTCGAGGGCACCCCTCCACTTT.

This rearrangement joins TRBV2 to TRBJ2-1; D not resolved. The CDR3 length is 14 residues. V gave up 3 bases and J gave up 5 bases, with 11 bases separating them. CDR1 SNHLY and CDR2 FYNNEI come from the germline V gene. In DNA, the CDR3 is TGTGCCAGCAGTGACGGGCTAGGCGACAATGAGCAGTTCTTC. Translating it yields CASSDGLGDNEQFF.

This chain joins TRBV9 and TRBJ2-1; the match to TRBD2 covers 14 bases. The CDR3 is made up of 15 amino acids. The germline gives CDR1 SGDLS, CDR2 YYNGEE. The ends lost 4 bases at V and 7 bases at J; junction bases unmatched: 4. CDR3 loop: CASSSGLAGVNEQFF. The CDR3 DNA reads as TGTGCCAGCAGCTCGGGACTAGCGGGAGTAAATGAGCAGTTCTTC.

The CDR3 here is CASRESSSYNEQFF. In nucleotides, the CDR3 is TGCGCCAGCAGGGAATCGAGCTCCTACAATGAGCAGTTCTTC. V is TRBV5-1 and J is TRBJ2-1; no definite D call. CDR3 length equals 14 residues. V dropped 5 bases and J dropped 0 bases, with 9 bases sitting between them. CDR1 is SGHRS and CDR2 is YFSETQ in the germline V gene.

The chain employs TRBV6-1 and TRBJ2-5; D gene uncertain. The germline CDR1 and CDR2 sequences are MNHNS and SASEGT. Trimming cost V 2 bases and J 4 bases, with 5 bases left between them. CDR3 size: 12 residues. The CDR3 sequence is CASSEPAETQYF. The CDR3 DNA reads as TGTGCCAGCAGTGAACCTGCAGAGACCCAGTACTTC.

The CDR3 DNA is TGTGCCAGCAGCCTCGGACGCTCTGCTGAAGCTTTCTTT. It is translated as CASSLGRSAEAFF. The chain has TRBV5-6 and TRBJ1-1; D is unclear. Trimming stripped 4 bases from V and 6 bases from J, with 13 bases between. Germline CDR1 is SGHDT and CDR2 is YYEEEE. The CDR3 length is 13 residues.

This sequence joins TRBV6-1 and TRBJ2-6; D is tentatively TRBD1 or TRBD2 (5 bases each). Germline lookup yields CDR1 MNHNS and CDR2 SASEGT. V was pared by 4 bases and J by 0 bases, with 10 bases between. The CDR3 loop spans 16 amino acids. CDR3 DNA: TGTGCCAGCAGTGTGGGGGTGGGCTCTGGGGCCAACGTCCTGACTTTC. The encoded protein is CASSVGVGSGANVLTF.

The J gene is TRBJ1-1, the V gene TRBV6-5; D is possibly TRBD1 (6 bases). The V gene lost 3 bases and the J gene lost 7 bases, with 12 bases spanning the gap. The CDR3 extends over 13 amino acids. Germline-derived CDR1 and CDR2 are MNHEY and SVGAGI. The CDR3 DNA reads TGTGCCAGCAGTTATCCCGGACAGTTTGAAGCTTTCTTT. Translating gives CASSYPGQFEAFF.

The sample holds a few counts of this clone. The chain couples TRBV6-5 to TRBJ2-7; TRBD2 matches 7 bases. In germline, CDR1 is MNHEY, CDR2 SVGAGI. Unmatched junction bases numbered 11, after V lost 6 bases and J lost 3 bases. The CDR3 loop spans 15 amino acids. The CDR3 reads CASSPGRAFFYEQYF. In nucleotides, the CDR3 is TGTGCCAGCAGCCCGGGGAGGGCTTTCTTCTACGAGCAGTACTTC.

The rearrangement joins TRBV15 to TRBJ2-3; the D is unclear. Germline V gene lookup returns CDR1 LNHNV and CDR2 YYDKDF (reference sequence). The CDR3 is 16 residues long. V gave up 1 base and J gave up 2 bases, with 13 bases separating them. Here the CDR3 DNA reads TGTGCCACCAGCAGAGCTCTCGAGGCCGCCACAGATACGCAGTATTTT. Protein: CATSRALEAATDTQYF.

This clone was counted once. The V and J genes are TRBV10-3 and TRBJ2-1; 8 nucleotides match TRBD1. The CDR3 is made up of 14 amino acids. Looked up from germline, CDR1 is ENHRY and CDR2 is SYGVKD. Trimming removed 7 bases from V and 6 bases from J; junction bases left unmatched: 8. CDR3 protein: CAITLDREGNEQFF. CDR3 nucleotides: TGTGCCATCACTTTGGACAGGGAAGGCAATGAGCAGTTCTTC.

This clone was counted a few times. The chain is built from TRBV4-1 and TRBJ2-3; the D is unclear. The V and J ends lost 1 base and 2 bases respectively, with 16 bases between them. The germline gives CDR1 MGHRA, CDR2 YSYEKL. The CDR3 spans 17 residues. CDR3 DNA: TGCGCCAGCAGCCAAGCGCTCGACAAGGGAATCACAGATACGCAGTATTTT. The encoded protein is CASSQALDKGITDTQYF.

This chain links TRBV7-2 with TRBJ2-4; D possibly corresponds to TRBD2 (6 bases). V lost 1 base and J lost 7, with 17 bases in between. The CDR3 spans 16 residues. Germline lookup yields CDR1 SGHTA and CDR2 FQGNSA. The CDR3: CASSLGGGQGRNIQYF. CDR3 DNA: TGTGCCAGCAGCTTAGGGGGAGGCCAGGGTCGGAACATTCAGTACTTC.

This chain links TRBV27 with TRBJ2-7; D is uncertain. This CDR3 is built from 15 residues. The ends were cut back, 2 bases at V and 3 bases at J, with 14 bases in the middle. The germline V gene encodes CDR1 MNHEY and CDR2 SMNVEV (reference sequence). In DNA, the CDR3 is TGTGCCAGCAGTTTAACCCGAACCACCCGCTACGAGCAGTACTTC. This sequence encodes CASSLTRTTRYEQYF.

The rearrangement joins TRBV6-6 to TRBJ1-2; D not certain. CDR3 size: 11 residues. The V and J ends lost 6 bases and 3 bases respectively, with 5 bases between them. CDR1 is MNHNY and CDR2 is SVGAGI in the germline V gene (reference sequence). The DNA of the CDR3 is TGTGCCAGCAGGGTTGACTATGGCTACACCTTC. Translation gives CASRVDYGYTF.

The rearrangement joins TRBV10-3 to TRBJ2-7; perhaps TRBD1 as D (6 bases). V dropped 3 bases and J dropped 3 bases, with 12 bases sitting between them. CDR1 and CDR2 from the germline V gene are ENHRY and SYGVKD. The CDR3 sequence is 14 residues long. CDR3 DNA sequence: TGTGCCATCAGTGACCAGAACAGGGACTACGAGCAGTACTTC. Protein product: CAISDQNRDYEQYF.

Note on this clone: The sample has other DNA sequences that encode this CDR3 too. This chain joins TRBV18 and TRBJ1-1; D is undetermined. The ends were cut back, 3 bases at V and 0 bases at J, with 5 bases in the middle. The germline CDR1 and CDR2 sequences are KGHSH and LQKENI. The CDR3 is 13 amino acids. The CDR3 region has the DNA TGTGCCAGCTCACCGGTCATGAACACTGAAGCTTTCTTT. Amino acids: CASSPVMNTEAFF.

This sequence joins TRBV29-1 and TRBJ2-2; no clear D gene. With 6 bases removed from V and 7 bases from J, the gap between germline ends came to 9 bases. CDR3 length: 11 amino acids. The germline V gene has CDR1 SQVTM and CDR2 ANQGSEA. The CDR3 coding sequence is TGCAGCGTCGCCCGAGGCGGGGAGCTGTTTTTT. This encodes CSVARGGELFF.

The chain is built from TRBV18 and TRBJ1-3, with D maybe TRBD1 (5 bases). The germline V and J ends were trimmed by 3 bases and 2 bases, with 11 bases remaining between them. The CDR3 consists of 15 residues. Per the germline V gene, CDR1 is KGHSH and CDR2 is LQKENI. The CDR3 loop is CASSPSAGAGNTIYF. For the CDR3, the DNA is TGTGCCAGCTCACCCTCCGCGGGGGCTGGAAACACCATATATTTT.